These 15 T cell receptor beta chains were all obtained from the same sample, sequenced in a study of long-term antiretroviral therapy in people with HIV. The run of the v3.0 immunoSEQ assay was at survey level. This table comes from immunoSEQ multiplex PCR, and its TCRdb copy is limited to in-frame clones, with some not included. The sample records 15,000 to 20,000 clones, roughly three quarters being singletons. Material: unsorted PBMCs, obtained 2.3 years after starting antiretroviral therapy. The receptor set was obtained from a woman aged 40 to 49 with HIV.

The rearrangement uses TRBV7-8 and TRBJ1-5, with D perhaps matching TRBD1 (6 bases). The CDR3 is 15 residues long. The germline gives CDR1 SGHVS, CDR2 FQNEAQ. V was clipped by 2 bases and J by 4 bases, with 12 bases between them. The CDR3 sequence: CASSLTGAHNQPQHF. CDR3 sequence (DNA): TGTGCCAGCAGCTTAACGGGGGCCCATAATCAGCCCCAGCATTTT. The full variable domain, completed using reference TRBV7-8 and TRBJ1-5, is GAGVSQSPRYKVAKRGQDVALRCDPISGHVSLFWYQQALGQGPEFLTYFQNEAQLDKSGLPSDRFFAERPEGSVSTLKIQRTQQEDSAVYLCASSLTGAHNQPQHFGDGTRLSIL.

V gene TRBV11-3 combines with J gene TRBJ2-3; TRBD1 matches 11 bases. This CDR3 contains 15 residues. The germline V gene has CDR1 SGHNT and CDR2 YENEEA. With 3 bases clipped from V and 4 bases from J, the junction kept 3 bases outside the gene matches. CDR3 DNA: TGTGCCAGCAGCTTGATGGGACAGGGGGCAGATACGCAGTATTTT. Its protein product is CASSLMGQGADTQYF.

This chain uses TRBV6-5 with TRBJ2-1, with a possible D match to TRBD1 (5 bases). Trimming left V 0 bases short and J 6 bases short, with 6 bases between. The CDR3 extends over 13 amino acids. CDR1 and CDR2 (germline): MNHEY, SVGAGI. CDR3 nucleotides: TGTGCCAGCAGTTACTCGGGGCCCAATGAGCAGTTCTTC. It encodes CASSYSGPNEQFF.

V and J are TRBV11-2 and TRBJ2-1; TRBD2 aligns across 8 bases. The germline V gene has CDR1 SGHAT and CDR2 FQNNGV. This CDR3 spans 17 amino acids. J lost 0 bases, V lost 5 bases, and 9 bases had no gene match. CDR3 coding DNA: TGTGCCAGCAGCATAACGATCGGGACTAGCTCCTACAATGAGCAGTTCTTC. Translation gives CASSITIGTSSYNEQFF. Full variable domain (missing parts from reference TRBV11-2 and TRBJ2-1): EAGVAQSPRYKIIEKRQSVAFWCNPISGHATLYWYQQILGQGPKLLIQFQNNGVVDDSQLPKDRFSAERLKGVDSTLKIQPAKLEDSAVYLCASSITIGTSSYNEQFFGPGTRLTVL.

The chain combines TRBV7-8 with TRBJ2-7; D uncertain. The CDR3 is 14 amino acids. V dropped 5 bases and J dropped 5 bases, with 16 bases sitting between them. The V gene's germline CDR1 is SGHVS and CDR2 FQNEAQ. In nucleotides, the CDR3 is TGTGCCAGCAGCCCCATTGATGGGGTCCACGAGCAGTACTTC. Translating it yields CASSPIDGVHEQYF.

The chain uses TRBV5-1 and TRBJ2-7; a weak D match, TRBD2 (5 bases). Per the germline V gene, CDR1 is SGHRS and CDR2 is YFSETQ. The CDR3 runs 15 residues. V shed 0 bases and J shed 5 bases, with 15 bases lying between them. The CDR3 region is CASSLATLGRDEQYF. DNA for the CDR3: TGCGCCAGCAGCTTGGCCACACTGGGGAGAGACGAGCAGTACTTC.

V and J are TRBV5-5 and TRBJ2-7, with 7 bases fitting TRBD2. Germline CDR1 SGHKS, CDR2 YYEKEE (reference sequence). V shed 0 bases and J 0 bases; nucleotides not matched to a gene: 3. This CDR3 spans 15 amino acids. The CDR3 reads CASSLGLAGSYEQYF. The CDR3 nucleotides are TGTGCCAGCAGCTTGGGATTAGCGGGCTCCTACGAGCAGTACTTC.

The V and J genes are TRBV11-2 and TRBJ1-6, with 9 positions matching TRBD1. CDR1 and CDR2 (germline): SGHAT, FQNNGV. The CDR3 sequence is 16 residues long. J was trimmed by 7 bases and V by 4 bases; bases with no gene match: 8. The CDR3: CASSSQPGTGNSPLHF. The CDR3 DNA reads TGTGCCAGCAGCTCTCAACCCGGGACAGGGAATTCACCCCTCCACTTT.

The chain uses TRBV2 and TRBJ2-3; D is undetermined. V lost 11 bases and J lost 4, with 16 bases in between. The CDR3 runs 13 residues. CDR1 SNHLY and CDR2 FYNNEI come from the germline V gene. DNA for the CDR3: TGTGCCGCACGGGCTAAAGAGGCAGATACGCAGTATTTT. It translates to CAARAKEADTQYF.

The chain combines TRBV30 with TRBJ1-3; possible D gene TRBD1, 5 bases. Germline V gene data show CDR1 as GTSNPN and CDR2 as SVGIG (reference sequence). With 2 bases removed from V and 1 base from J, the gap between germline ends came to 6 bases. This CDR3 is built from 13 residues. The CDR3 spells CAWSRGSGNTIYF. The CDR3 DNA is TGTGCCTGGAGTAGGGGATCTGGAAACACCATATATTTT. The entire variable domain, with the rest obtained from reference TRBV30 and TRBJ1-3, is as follows: SQTIHQWPATLVQPVGSPLSLECTVEGTSNPNLYWYRQAAGRGLQLLFYSVGIGQISSEVPQNLSASRPQDRQFILSSKKLLLSDSGFYLCAWSRGSGNTIYFGEGSWLTVV.

The chain links TRBV10-3 to TRBJ2-3, with 8 bases aligning to TRBD1. The CDR3 loop spans 13 amino acids. The germline CDR1 and CDR2 sequences are ENHRY and SYGVKD. V trimming: 10 bases; J trimming: 1 base; junction bases outside the gene matches: 4. CDR3 DNA: TGTGCCACATCAGGGGGCGGCACAGATACGCAGTATTTT. It is translated as CATSGGGTDTQYF.

The V and J genes are TRBV5-1 and TRBJ1-1; a possible D gene is TRBD1 (5 bases). V was cut by 4 bases and J by 2 bases, with 12 bases left in between. Germline V gene lookup returns CDR1 SGHRS and CDR2 YFSETQ. This CDR3 contains 14 residues. The chain's CDR3 is CASSTGWGNTEAFF. In DNA, the CDR3 is TGCGCCAGCAGCACAGGTTGGGGAAACACTGAAGCTTTCTTT. The whole variable domain, filled in from reference TRBV5-1 and TRBJ1-1, reads KAGVTQTPRYLIKTRGQQVTLSCSPISGHRSVSWYQQTPGQGLQFLFEYFSETQRNKGNFPGRFSGRQFSNSRSEMNVSTLELGDSALYLCASSTGWGNTEAFFGQGTRLTVV.

The CDR3 DNA sequence: TGTGCCAGCAGTCCTCGTCCTAACTATGGCTACACCTTC. It yields the protein CASSPRPNYGYTF. J is TRBJ1-2 and V is TRBV6-5, with D uncertain. This CDR3 has 13 residues. Per germline, CDR1 MNHEY and CDR2 SVGAGI. The V gene lost 5 bases and the J gene lost 0 bases, with 7 bases spanning the gap.

This chain links TRBV6-5 with TRBJ2-5; 8 bases match TRBD1. The CDR3 totals 15 residues. CDR1 and CDR2 from the germline V gene are MNHEY and SVGAGI. V lost 3 bases, J lost 5 bases, and 8 bases stayed unmatched. The CDR3 region is CASSYSTGGLETQYF. Here the CDR3 DNA reads TGTGCCAGCAGTTATAGCACAGGGGGGTTGGAGACCCAGTACTTC.

This clone came up a few times. The rearrangement uses TRBV6-1 and TRBJ2-1; a possible D gene is TRBD2 (5 bases). Germline V CDR1 and CDR2: MNHNS, SASEGT. The CDR3 runs to 15 residues. Deletions cut 2 bases from V and 0 bases from J, with 8 bases between. The CDR3 sequence is CASSEPSGSYNEQFF. Here the CDR3 DNA reads TGTGCCAGCAGTGAACCCAGCGGCTCCTACAATGAGCAGTTCTTC.